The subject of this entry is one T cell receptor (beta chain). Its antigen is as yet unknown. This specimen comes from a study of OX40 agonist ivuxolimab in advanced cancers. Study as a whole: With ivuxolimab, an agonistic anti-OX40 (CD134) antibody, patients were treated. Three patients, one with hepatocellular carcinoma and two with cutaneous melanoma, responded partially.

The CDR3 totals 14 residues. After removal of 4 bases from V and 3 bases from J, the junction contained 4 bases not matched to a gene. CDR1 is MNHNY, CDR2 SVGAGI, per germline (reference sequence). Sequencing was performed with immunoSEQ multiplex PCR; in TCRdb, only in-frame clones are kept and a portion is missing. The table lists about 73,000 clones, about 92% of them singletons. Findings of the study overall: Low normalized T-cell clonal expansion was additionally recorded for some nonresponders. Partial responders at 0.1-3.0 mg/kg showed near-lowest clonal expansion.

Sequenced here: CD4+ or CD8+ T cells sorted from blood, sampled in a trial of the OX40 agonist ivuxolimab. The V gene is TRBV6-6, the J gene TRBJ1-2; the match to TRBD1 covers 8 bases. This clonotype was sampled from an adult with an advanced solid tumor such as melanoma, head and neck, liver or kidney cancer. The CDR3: CASSLTGEDYGYTF. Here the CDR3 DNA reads TGTGCCAGCAGTTTGACAGGGGAGGACTATGGCTACACCTTC.